This T cell receptor beta chain was recovered during a study of T cell changes during pregnancy in multiple sclerosis. The CDR3 has 15 amino acids. V was clipped by 7 bases and J by 2 bases, with 17 bases between them. Per the germline V gene, CDR1 is MNHNS and CDR2 is SASEGT. Clones were sequenced by immunoSEQ multiplex PCR, and TCRdb holds only the in-frame ones, with some missing. Here the sample spans 40,000 to 55,000 clones, approximately 91% being singletons. The source of this sequence is a female donor in good health, enrolled as a control in a pregnancy study. Specimen: CD4+ T cells from peripheral blood mononuclear cells, collected after pregnancy. The rearrangement uses TRBV6-1 and TRBJ1-1; D gene ambiguous. This CDR3 is CASTPHSGRNTEAFF. The CDR3 nucleotides read TGTGCCAGCACCCCCCACTCTGGGAGAAACACTGAAGCTTTCTTT.